Reported below is one T cell receptor beta chain. Its antigen remains unidentified. The germline V gene has CDR1 LGHDT and CDR2 YNNKEL (reference sequence). There are 14 residues in the CDR3. V lost 4 bases, J lost 5 bases, and 7 bases stayed unmatched. The data originate from a study of T cells after yellow fever vaccination. Study results and limitations: It was a weaker secondary response, yet one that peaked faster, at day 5 versus 15. After the booster, approximately 96% of CD4 and 88% of CD8 primary-response clones were re-detected.

UMIs and a universal primer site were added when TCR cDNA was made by 5'RACE template switching. MiXCR, applied by TCRdb to the 5' RACE reads, yields one record per CDR3 protein. The sample carries a few hundred thousand distinct CDR3 sequences, around 9.3% recorded once. This TCR derives from a man younger than 35 who received the YFV17D yellow fever vaccine. The chain has TRBV3-1 and TRBJ2-7; the match to TRBD1 covers 8 bases. Sequencing used CD4+ T cells sorted from PBMCs, obtained 5 days after the yellow fever booster vaccination. The CDR3 is CASSPRGQGNEQYV. The DNA for the CDR3 is TGTGCCAGCAGCCCCCGTGGACAGGGCAACGAGCAGTACGTC.